This T cell receptor beta chain appears in the sequencing data of a study of shared clonotypes between healthy human individuals. The wider study: Each donor's CD8 memory used one plate, CD8 naive two, each CD4 subset three. Study observations and caveats: Shared clonotypes across all four donors exceeded non-shared ones in generation probability.

The CDR3 extends over 12 amino acids. Trimming pared 4 bases from V and 1 base from J, leaving 4 bases between. The germline CDR1 and CDR2 sequences are LNHDA and SQIVND (reference sequence). This was a deep-level run. Only in-frame clones appear in the TCRdb table, and some are missing; sequencing was by immunoSEQ multiplex PCR. The sample has around 1,100,000 clones, approximately 75% seen once. For this clone: Antigen specificity is unknown. Other DNA sequences of this sample code for an identical CDR3.

The chain is built from TRBV19 and TRBJ2-5, with D unclear. The clonotype was recovered from a man aged 18 to 30 in good health. Some clones in this sample may be carry-over from other donors' samples. Sequencing was carried out using memory CD4+ T cells from PBMCs. The subset denotes: CD45RA-negative fraction. CDR3 sequence: CASSRLQETQYF. In nucleotides, the CDR3 is TGTGCCAGTAGTAGACTCCAAGAGACCCAGTACTTC.